A selection of T cell receptor beta chains follows, all from one sample in a study of early T cells in non-severe SARS-CoV-2 infection. MiXCR, applied by TCRdb to the 5' RACE reads, yields one record per CDR3 protein. The data contain more than 65,000 distinct CDR3 sequences, 9.5% to 15% of them seen just once; the ten biggest clones take up around 1.2%. The specimen was whole blood. The receptors here all came from an adult who was a healthcare worker with PCR-confirmed SARS-CoV-2 infection or an uninfected control (not recorded which). Both conserved end residues are part of each CDR3. A D gene is named only where the DNA matches it firmly. Expanded clones get a size class; other rows say once, few or many, or leave the size out.

cdr3_nt	cdr3_aa	v_call	j_call	d_call	clone_size
TGTGCCAGCAGCGTAAGACAGGGGTATCAGCCCCAGCATTTT	CASSVRQGYQPQHF	TRBV7-2	TRBJ1-5	TRBD1	few
TGTGCCAGCAGCTTAGGGGGGATGGAGAGCACTGAAGCTTTCTTT	CASSLGGMESTEAFF	TRBV7-2	TRBJ1-1	.	many
TGTGCCAGCAGTTCCGGGACAGGTGAAAAACTGTTTTTT	CASSSGTGEKLFF	TRBV12-3/TRBV12-4	TRBJ1-4	TRBD1	many
TGTGCCAGCAGTTTACGAGAAGCGGGACTTCTCCCCTACGAGCAGTACTTC	CASSLREAGLLPYEQYF	TRBV28	TRBJ2-7	TRBD2	.
TGCAGTGCTTCACAGGGATTTGCTAATGAAAAACTGTTTTTT	CSASQGFANEKLFF	TRBV20-1	TRBJ1-4	.	.
TGTGCCAGCAGTACTACAGCGTCTGCCACAGATACGCAGTATTTT	CASSTTASATDTQYF	TRBV2	TRBJ2-3	.	many
TGTGCCAGCAGTGAAGCGCGTAACCCCCTATTCGCCATATATTTT	CASSEARNPLFAIYF	TRBV6-1	TRBJ1-3	.	.
TGTGCCAGTGGGCAGTGGGGCAATCAGCCCCAGCATTTT	CASGQWGNQPQHF	TRBV6-2/TRBV6-3	TRBJ1-5	.	many
TGTGCCAGCAGTCTAGCGGGGGACCCAGGAGATGAGCAGTTCTTC	CASSLAGDPGDEQFF	TRBV2	TRBJ2-1	TRBD2	.
TGTGCCAGCAGTTTTAGGAGACTAGGAGGTACCGGGGAGCTGTTTTTT	CASSFRRLGGTGELFF	TRBV28	TRBJ2-2	.	.
TGTGCCAGCAGCTTAGGGATCGCCGCCTATTCACCCCTCCACTTT	CASSLGIAAYSPLHF	TRBV7-2	TRBJ1-6	.	.
TGTGCCATCAGACCTAGCGGGGGCGTGACAGATACGCAGTATTTT	CAIRPSGGVTDTQYF	TRBV10-3	TRBJ2-3	TRBD2	.
TGTGCCAGCAGTATATCGGACAGGGTCGCATATGGCTACACCTTC	CASSISDRVAYGYTF	TRBV12-3/TRBV12-4	TRBJ1-2	TRBD1	many
TGTGCCAGCAACCCGGGGGACAGGGACTCACCCCTCCACTTT	CASNPGDRDSPLHF	TRBV6-5	TRBJ1-6	TRBD1	many
TGTGCCAGCAGTTACGGTCGGGGGATGAACACTGAAGCTTTCTTT	CASSYGRGMNTEAFF	TRBV6-5	TRBJ1-1	.	.
TGTGCCAGCAGCTGGGGGACATGGGACGGGGAGCTGTTTTTT	CASSWGTWDGELFF	TRBV5-5	TRBJ2-2	.	few
TGTGCCAGCGGAAACGGGGAGAGCTCCTATAATTCACCCCTCCACTTT	CASGNGESSYNSPLHF	TRBV6-2/TRBV6-3	TRBJ1-6	.	many
TGTGCCAGCAGTTACTCGGCGACAGGAATGGGAGGCGAGCAGTACTTC	CASSYSATGMGGEQYF	TRBV6-5	TRBJ2-7	.	few
TGTGCCAGCAGTAGTCTTGTTGAGCAGTTCTTC	CASSSLVEQFF	TRBV7-9	TRBJ2-1	.	many
TGTGCCAGCAGTTTAGGGGGCGGAGAGACCCAGTACTTC	CASSLGGGETQYF	TRBV12-3/TRBV12-4	TRBJ2-5	.	.
TGTGCCAGCAGTACAGGGACAGTCTACGAGCAGTACTTC	CASSTGTVYEQYF	TRBV27	TRBJ2-7	TRBD1	.
TGTGCCAGCAGCCAAGATTTAAGGTCCCAGTACTTC	CASSQDLRSQYF	TRBV3-1	TRBJ2-5	.	.
TGTGCCAGCAGCTGGGAGAGGCACACTGAAGCTTTCTTT	CASSWERHTEAFF	TRBV28	TRBJ1-1	.	few
TGCAGCGTGCTAGGTTTGGACACCGGGGAGCTGTTTTTT	CSVLGLDTGELFF	TRBV29-1	TRBJ2-2	.	few